This TCR beta chain derives from a study of CD8 T cells in ankylosing spondylitis. Findings and limits, study-wide: A CD8+ phenotype characterized the disease-linked clones, which were relatively rare in peripheral blood. A TCR beta motif made of several highly homologous variants seemed typical of ankylosing spondylitis blood. It was reported that disease-linked clones were significantly enriched in matched ankylosing spondylitis synovial fluid.

TCR beta libraries were made by quantitative 5'-RACE with molecular barcodes. TCRdb fed the 5' RACE reads into MiXCR, producing one record per CDR3 protein. The repertoire holds fewer than 350,000 distinct CDR3 sequences, with roughly 10% as singletons. This clonotype has a count of ten or more. Its matching antigen is unknown. Trimming cost V 4 bases and J 3 bases, with 10 bases left between them. Germline loops: CDR1 SGHVS, CDR2 FQNEAQ. The CDR3 is made up of 14 amino acids. The chain combines TRBV7-8 with TRBJ2-1, with D possibly being TRBD1 (5 bases). What was sequenced was blood, either unsorted or a sorted T cell fraction (not recorded which). This clonotype was sampled from a female donor with ankylosing spondylitis or in good health (not recorded which). CDR3 sequence reads: CASSSRQYYNEQFF. CDR3 bases: TGTGCCAGCAGCTCCCGACAGTACTACAATGAGCAGTTCTTC.